Below, one T cell receptor beta chain is given with its context. This entry comes from a study of blood T cell repertoires in COVID-19. Study summary: Sample material is recorded as cDNA or gDNA derived from T cells, B-cell-depleted T cells, or PBMCs.

Looked up from germline, CDR1 is MNHEY and CDR2 is SVGAGI. V was cut by 8 bases and J by 4 bases, with 9 bases left in between. The CDR3 extends over 12 amino acids. How the authors handled the data: The assay estimated nucleated cells by amplifying reference gene primers. TCRdb keeps only in-frame clones here, not all; method: immunoSEQ multiplex PCR. That table is the source of V, J and clone size, and D and trimming were worked out from the DNA. The table lists approximately 170,000 clones, approximately 77% of them singletons, with over 9.5% in the top ten. The sample taken for sequencing was peripheral blood. The source of this sequence is a woman over 75 with active or convalescent COVID-19. The gene calls are TRBV6-5 and TRBJ1-3, with TRBD1 as a possible D gene (5 bases). DNA for the CDR3: TGTGCCAGCCAGGGATCAGGAAACACCATATATTTT. Translating gives CASQGSGNTIYF.